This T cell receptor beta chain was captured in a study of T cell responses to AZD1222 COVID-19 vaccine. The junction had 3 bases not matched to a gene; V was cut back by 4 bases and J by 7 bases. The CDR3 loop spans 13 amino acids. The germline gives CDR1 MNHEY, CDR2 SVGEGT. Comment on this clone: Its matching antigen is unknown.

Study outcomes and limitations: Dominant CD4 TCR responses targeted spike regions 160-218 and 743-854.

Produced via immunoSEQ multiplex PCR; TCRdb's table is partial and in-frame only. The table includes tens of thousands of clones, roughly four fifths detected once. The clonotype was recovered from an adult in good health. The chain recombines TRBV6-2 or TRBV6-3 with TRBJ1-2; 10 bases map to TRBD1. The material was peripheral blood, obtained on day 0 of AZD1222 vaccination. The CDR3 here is CASSSTGGSGYTF. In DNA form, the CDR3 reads TGTGCCAGCAGTTCGACAGGGGGCAGTGGCTACACCTTC.